This entry lists 5 T cell receptor beta chains sequenced from one sample in a study of blood T cell repertoires in COVID-19. Repertoires were generated with immunoSEQ multiplex PCR, while TCRdb's copy carries only in-frame clones and drops some. This sample has about 150,000 clones, with 91% found just once. Sequencing input: peripheral blood. Source of these receptors: a man aged 45-65 years with acute or convalescent COVID-19.

V usage is TRBV7-9 and J usage is TRBJ2-1, with D tentatively TRBD1 (5 bases). This CDR3 is built from 18 residues. Trimming cost V 1 base and J 6 bases, with 22 bases left between them. Germline CDR1 and CDR2: SEHNR and FQNEAQ (reference sequence). CDR3 sequence reads: CASSLGGNRQSMRNEQFF. In nucleotides, the CDR3 is TGTGCCAGCAGCTTAGGGGGAAATAGACAGAGTATGCGCAATGAGCAGTTCTTC. Based on the CDR3 plus reference TRBV7-9 and TRBJ2-1, the full variable domain is DTGVSQNPRHKITKRGQNVTFRCDPISEHNRLYWYRQTLGQGPEFLTYFQNEAQLEKSRLLSDRFSAERPKGSFSTLEIQRTEQGDSAMYLCASSLGGNRQSMRNEQFFGPGTRLTVL.

In its sample, this clone was seen once. The junction differs from germline at one of its ends, possibly a read error. The chain is built from TRBV6-1 and TRBJ2-1; TRBD2 agrees at 10 bases. CDR3 size: 15 residues. Germline V gene sequence: CDR1 MNHNS, CDR2 SASEGT. CDR3 in amino acids: CASSKAGGRMGEQFF. CDR3 DNA: TGTGCCAGCAGTAAAGCGGGGGGGCGGATGGGTGAGCAGTTCTTC.

This chain joins TRBV7-6 and TRBJ2-1, with D possibly being TRBD2 (6 bases). CDR1 and CDR2 (germline): SGHVS, FNYEAQ. V lost 0 bases to trimming and J lost 4 bases, with 10 bases between them. This CDR3 region has 15 residues. CDR3 in amino acids: CASSLAGGTYNEQFF. DNA for the CDR3: TGTGCCAGCAGCTTAGCGGGGGGAACATACAATGAGCAGTTCTTC. Drawing the rest from reference TRBV7-6 and TRBJ2-1, the complete variable domain is GAGVSQSPRYKVTKRGQDVALRCDPISGHVSLYWYRQALGQGPEFLTYFNYEAQQDKSGLPNDRFSAERPEGSISTLTIQRTEQRDSAMYRCASSLAGGTYNEQFFGPGTRLTVL.

The chain is built from TRBV9 and TRBJ1-5; D call uncertain. Trimming pared 3 bases from V and 7 bases from J, leaving 14 bases between. The CDR3 loop spans 14 amino acids. The germline V gene has CDR1 SGDLS and CDR2 YYNGEE. The CDR3 here is CASSAAPGGQPQHF. The CDR3 bases are TGTGCCAGCAGCGCCGCCCCGGGAGGACAGCCCCAGCATTTT.

V and J are TRBV6-5 and TRBJ1-2; the D gene is possibly TRBD1 (6 bases). The V gene's germline CDR1 is MNHEY and CDR2 SVGAGI. V gave up 7 bases and J gave up 6 bases, with 12 bases separating them. This CDR3 comprises 12 residues. CDR3 loop: CASTSRGHGYTF. CDR3 coding DNA: TGTGCCAGCACCTCCAGGGGCCATGGCTACACCTTC.